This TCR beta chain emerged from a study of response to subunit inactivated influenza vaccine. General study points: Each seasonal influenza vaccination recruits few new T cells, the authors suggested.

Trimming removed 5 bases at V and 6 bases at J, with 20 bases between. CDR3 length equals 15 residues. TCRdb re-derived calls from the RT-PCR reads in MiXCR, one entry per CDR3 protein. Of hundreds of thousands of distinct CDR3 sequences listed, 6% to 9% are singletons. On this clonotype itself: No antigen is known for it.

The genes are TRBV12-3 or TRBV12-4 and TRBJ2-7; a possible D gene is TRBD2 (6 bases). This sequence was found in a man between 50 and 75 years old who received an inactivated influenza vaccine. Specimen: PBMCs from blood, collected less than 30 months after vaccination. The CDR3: CASSPRLGTSIEQYF. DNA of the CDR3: TGTGCCAGCAGTCCCCGACTAGGGACCTCTATCGAGCAGTACTTC.